Reported below is one TCR beta chain. No antigen is known for it. cDNA molecules, individually, were tagged with unique molecular identifiers. TCRdb fed the 5' RACE reads into MiXCR, producing one record per CDR3 protein. The sample yields about 33,000 distinct CDR3 sequences, over 4.5% seen once. This sample was taken from a study of early T cells in non-severe SARS-CoV-2 infection. Study as a whole: Sequencing was performed on bulk RNA from unsorted whole blood, leaving chains unpaired.

Study-level points and caveats: Comparison of clonotypes with VDJdb favored anti-spike CD8 responses while missing private and CD4 specificities.

Germline loops: CDR1 SNHLY, CDR2 FYNNEI. The CDR3 covers 13 residues. V lost 8 bases, J lost 5 bases, and 3 bases stayed unmatched. The sequence was collected from an adult who was a healthcare worker with PCR-confirmed SARS-CoV-2 infection or an uninfected control (not recorded which). The V and J genes are TRBV2 and TRBJ2-2, with TRBD1 matching over 9 bases. What was sequenced was whole blood. CDR3 bases: TGTGCCAGCCTAGGACAGGGGACCGGGGAGCTGTTTTTT. Its protein product is CASLGQGTGELFF.